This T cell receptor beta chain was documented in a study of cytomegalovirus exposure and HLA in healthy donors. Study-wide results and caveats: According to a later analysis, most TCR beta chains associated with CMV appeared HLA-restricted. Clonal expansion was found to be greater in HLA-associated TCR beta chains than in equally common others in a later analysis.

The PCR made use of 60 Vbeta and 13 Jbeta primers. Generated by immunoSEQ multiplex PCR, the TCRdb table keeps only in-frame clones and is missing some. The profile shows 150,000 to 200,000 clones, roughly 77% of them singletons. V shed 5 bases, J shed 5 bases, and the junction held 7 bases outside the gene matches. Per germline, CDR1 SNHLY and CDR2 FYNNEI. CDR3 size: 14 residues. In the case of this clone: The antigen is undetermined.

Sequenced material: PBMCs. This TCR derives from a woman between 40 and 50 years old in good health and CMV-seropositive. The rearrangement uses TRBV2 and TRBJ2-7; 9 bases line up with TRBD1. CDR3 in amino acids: CASSPDRGSDEQYF. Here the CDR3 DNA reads TGTGCCAGCAGTCCCGACAGGGGGTCGGACGAGCAGTACTTC.